The next 32 T cell receptor beta chains were all read from a single sample in a study of T cell repertoires in cytomegalovirus infection. One entry per CDR3 protein, called by TCRdb with MiXCR from the reads. Counted here are approximately 170,000 distinct CDR3 sequences, 14% occurring once; the ten biggest clones make up roughly a quarter. Sample: PBMCs. These receptors all come from a human donor in good health (CMV status not recorded). Some clones in this sample may be carry-over from other donors' samples.

The chain joins TRBV6-6 to TRBJ2-7, with a tentative D call TRBD2 (5 bases). The CDR3 loop spans 14 amino acids. Germline V lookup: CDR1 MNHNY, CDR2 SVGAGI (reference sequence). V was cut by 2 bases and J by 2 bases, with 10 bases left in between. CDR3 in amino acids: CASSYEGPAYEQYF. CDR3 in DNA: TGTGCCAGCAGTTACGAGGGCCCGGCCTACGAGCAGTACTTC.

This clonotype has ten or more counts. The chain employs TRBV7-9 and TRBJ2-7, with D uncertain. The CDR3 covers 12 residues. The V end lost 4 bases, the J end lost 6 bases, and 10 bases lay between the germline ends. The germline gives CDR1 SEHNR, CDR2 FQNEAQ (reference sequence). CDR3 residues: CASSSPSSEQYF. CDR3 in DNA: TGTGCCAGCAGCTCCCCGAGCTCCGAGCAGTACTTC.

At least ten counts were recorded for this clonotype. This chain connects TRBV7-9 to TRBJ2-7, with TRBD2 as a possible D gene (5 bases). The CDR3 runs 15 residues. V dropped 4 bases and J dropped 2 bases, with 15 bases sitting between them. Germline values: CDR1 SEHNR, CDR2 FQNEAQ (reference sequence). The CDR3 reads CASSSVFGKTYEQYF. The DNA for the CDR3 is TGTGCCAGCAGCTCAGTGTTCGGGAAGACCTACGAGCAGTACTTC.

This clonotype was seen only a few times. V is TRBV6-2 or TRBV6-3 and J is TRBJ1-1; no firm D call. CDR1 MNHEY and CDR2 SVGEGT come from the germline V gene. V gave up 1 base and J gave up 6 bases, with 9 bases separating them. The length of the CDR3 is 13 residues. The CDR3 loop is CASSYFTGPEAFF. The CDR3 bases are TGTGCCAGCAGTTACTTTACCGGGCCTGAAGCTTTCTTT.

As regards this clonotype: The junction and the germline gene differ at one end; a read error may be behind it. The rearrangement links TRBV12-3 or TRBV12-4 to TRBJ1-5; TRBD1 matches 10 bases. CDR3 length: 13 residues. CDR3 protein: CASGGTGAQAQHF. DNA for the CDR3: TGTGCCTCGGGGGGGACAGGGGCTCAGGCCCAGCATTTT.

The chain links TRBV3-1 to TRBJ2-2; D is undetermined. The V and J ends lost 4 bases and 0 bases respectively, with 6 bases between them. Germline values: CDR1 LGHDT, CDR2 YNNKEL (reference sequence). The CDR3 length is 14 residues. CDR3 amino acids: CASSPRANTGELFF. The CDR3 DNA reads as TGTGCCAGCAGCCCCCGAGCGAACACCGGGGAGCTGTTTTTT. Looking up the rest from reference TRBV3-1 and TRBJ2-2 gives the full variable domain: DTAVSQTPKYLVTQMGNDKSIKCEQNLGHDTMYWYKQDSKKFLKIMFSYNNKELIINETVPNRFSPKSPDKAHLNLHINSLELGDSAVYFCASSPRANTGELFFGEGSRLTVL.

This chain links TRBV19 with TRBJ1-5; 12 nucleotides line up with TRBD1. There are 16 residues in the CDR3. The V gene end was trimmed by 5 bases and the J gene end by 4 bases; junction bases not matched to a gene: 6. CDR1 and CDR2 (germline): LNHDA, SQIVND (reference sequence). The DNA for the CDR3 is TGTGCCAGTAGTTGGGGACAGGGGGCCTGGAATCAGCCCCAGCATTTT. Its protein is CASSWGQGAWNQPQHF.

The V and J genes are TRBV18 and TRBJ2-7; maybe TRBD2 (5 bases). Germline V gene sequence: CDR1 KGHSH, CDR2 LQKENI. This CDR3 comprises 14 residues. Trimming took off 1 base at V and 5 bases at J, with 12 bases between the two ends. The CDR3 nucleotides are TGTGCCAGCTCACCACAACTAGGAGGCGACGAGCAGTACTTC. This sequence encodes CASSPQLGGDEQYF.

This clonotype was counted only a few times. The chain has TRBV5-6 and TRBJ2-5; 7 bases are a match to TRBD1. The CDR3 loop spans 15 amino acids. CDR1 is SGHDT, CDR2 YYEEEE, per germline. Unmatched junction bases numbered 7, after V lost 4 bases and J lost 1 base. The CDR3 region has the DNA TGTGCCAGCAGCCTAGGGGACAGTAGCCAAGAGACCCAGTACTTC. It encodes CASSLGDSSQETQYF.

This sequence joins TRBV10-3 and TRBJ1-5; possible D gene TRBD1, 5 bases. The CDR3 consists of 13 residues. Germline values: CDR1 ENHRY, CDR2 SYGVKD. V lost 6 bases and J 7 bases, leaving 13 bases between the germline ends. CDR3 nucleotides: TGTGCCATCAGACCCGATAGGGGACAGCCCCAGCATTTT. Translation gives CAIRPDRGQPQHF.

The rearrangement uses TRBV6-2 or TRBV6-3 and TRBJ2-7; D gene ambiguous. CDR3 length: 12 amino acids. Germline CDR1 MNHEY, CDR2 SVGEGT. With 4 bases removed from V and 2 bases from J, the gap between germline ends came to 6 bases. DNA for the CDR3: TGTGCCAGCAGTTTCCCCCCCTACGAGCAGTACTTC. Its translation is CASSFPPYEQYF.

At least ten counts were recorded for this clonotype. The V call is TRBV28, the J call TRBJ1-2; 9 bases fit TRBD1. The CDR3 totals 15 residues. The V and J ends lost 5 bases and 6 bases, in that order; junction bases with no gene match: 10. Per germline, CDR1 MDHEN and CDR2 SYDVKM. DNA for the CDR3: TGTGCCAGCAGTAGGCCGGGACAGGGAATTAATGGCTACACCTTC. Protein: CASSRPGQGINGYTF.

This clonotype was seen a few times. This chain uses TRBV20-1 with TRBJ2-5; D not resolved. V was shortened by 1 base and J by 2 bases, with 2 bases between the two germline ends. The CDR3 covers 11 residues. CDR1 and CDR2 (germline): DFQATT, SNEGSKA (reference sequence). CDR3 sequence reads: CSARGQETQYF. The CDR3 nucleotides read TGCAGTGCTAGAGGACAAGAGACCCAGTACTTC.

This clonotype was detected ten times or more. The V call is TRBV28, the J call TRBJ2-2; 12 nucleotides agree with TRBD2. V shed 4 bases and J 7 bases; nucleotides not matched to a gene: 13. This CDR3 is 18 amino acids long. From germline, CDR1 is MDHEN and CDR2 SYDVKM. This CDR3 reads CASSSPMGLAGSGGELFF. The CDR3 DNA follows: TGTGCCAGCAGTTCTCCCATGGGACTAGCGGGCTCTGGCGGGGAGCTGTTTTTT.

This clonotype appeared a few times. The rearrangement joins TRBV20-1 to TRBJ2-6, with a tentative D call TRBD1 (6 bases). Germline V gene sequence: CDR1 DFQATT, CDR2 SNEGSKA (reference sequence). The CDR3 has 16 residues. The ends were cut back, 5 bases at V and 1 base at J, with 15 bases in the middle. The CDR3 nucleotides read TGCAGTGCTGTAGACAGGATGGGGTCTGGGGCCAACGTCCTGACTTTC. Its protein is CSAVDRMGSGANVLTF.

This clonotype was seen only a few times. V and J are TRBV12-3 or TRBV12-4 and TRBJ1-1, with D possibly TRBD1 on 5 matching bases. This CDR3 is 13 amino acids long. Trimming took off 3 bases at V and 4 bases at J, with 9 bases between the two ends. This CDR3 is CASSLGEITEAFF. The CDR3 DNA sequence: TGTGCCAGCAGTTTGGGGGAGATCACTGAAGCTTTCTTT.

This clonotype has at least ten counts. The rearrangement joins TRBV19 to TRBJ2-2, with a possible D match to TRBD1 (5 bases). CDR1 LNHDA and CDR2 SQIVND come from the germline V gene (reference sequence). Trimming shortened V by 5 bases and J by 4 bases, and 11 bases separated the two germline ends. The CDR3 loop spans 14 amino acids. The chain's CDR3 is CASSQTDLTGELFF. CDR3 sequence (DNA): TGTGCCAGTAGTCAGACAGACCTCACCGGGGAGCTGTTTTTT.

This clonotype was counted only a few times. This chain connects TRBV27 to TRBJ1-5; the D is unclear. V was trimmed by 2 bases and J by 2 bases, leaving 10 bases between them. The CDR3 contains 15 residues. Germline V gene sequence: CDR1 MNHEY, CDR2 SMNVEV (reference sequence). CDR3 sequence (DNA): TGTGCCAGCAGTTTAACGAGGGATGGCAATCAGCCCCAGCATTTT. Translation: CASSLTRDGNQPQHF.

The rearrangement joins TRBV29-1 to TRBJ2-7; D gene uncertain. The CDR3 totals 12 residues. The V end was cut by 4 bases, the J end by 2 bases, with 9 bases between. CDR1 SQVTM and CDR2 ANQGSEA come from the germline V gene. The CDR3 loop reads CSVGQVTYEQYF. The CDR3 bases are TGCAGCGTTGGGCAGGTGACCTACGAGCAGTACTTC.

The CDR3 here is CSAAEGLGNTGELFF. The CDR3, as DNA: TGCAGCGCCGCTGAGGGACTTGGGAACACCGGGGAGCTGTTTTTT. The chain joins TRBV29-1 to TRBJ2-2; D possibly corresponds to TRBD2 (6 bases). The germline V gene encodes CDR1 SQVTM and CDR2 ANQGSEA. V was shortened by 7 bases and J by 1 base, with 16 bases between the two germline ends. CDR3 size: 15 residues.

This clonotype was detected ten times or more. The rearrangement links TRBV7-8 to TRBJ1-5; D is unresolved. Germline lookup yields CDR1 SGHVS and CDR2 FQNEAQ. With 0 bases removed from V and 4 bases from J, the gap between germline ends came to 7 bases. The CDR3 consists of 14 residues. The CDR3 spells CASSLAKKNQPQHF. Here the CDR3 DNA reads TGTGCCAGCAGCTTAGCAAAGAAAAATCAGCCCCAGCATTTT.

There are a few counts of this clonotype. This chain links TRBV28 with TRBJ1-2, with 8 bases identical to TRBD1. Germline CDR1 is MDHEN and CDR2 is SYDVKM. Losses at the gene ends were 3 bases for V and 8 bases for J; bases not matched to a gene: 5. This CDR3 region has 13 residues. The DNA of the CDR3 is TGTGCCAGCAGTTTCACAGGGGGAGGGGGCTACACCTTC. It translates to CASSFTGGGGYTF.

This chain joins TRBV10-3 and TRBJ1-6; D not resolved. Germline CDR1 ENHRY, CDR2 SYGVKD. This CDR3 region has 12 residues. The V and J ends lost 2 bases and 10 bases respectively, with 6 bases between them. CDR3 region: CAISEDPSPLHF. The DNA for the CDR3 is TGTGCCATCAGTGAGGACCCCTCACCCCTCCACTTT.

The chain joins TRBV29-1 to TRBJ1-3; D unclear. Germline V gene sequence: CDR1 SQVTM, CDR2 ANQGSEA. This CDR3 region has 12 residues. Trimming stripped 6 bases from V and 4 bases from J, with 10 bases between. The CDR3, as DNA: TGCAGCGTCGCGGGATCCGGAAACACCATATATTTT. Protein product: CSVAGSGNTIYF.

Points on this clonotype: One base away lies a much larger clone, so this may be a sequencing read error. The chain has TRBV5-3 and TRBJ2-1; D not resolved. TRBV5-3 carries the ORF label, with uncertain function. The CDR3 has 11 residues. The CDR3 is CASSSPNEQFF. CDR3 bases: TGTGCCAGCAGCTCCCCTAATGAGCAGTTCTTC.

In regard to this clonotype: A read error is possible here, since a much larger clone lies one base away. V is TRBV7-6 and J is TRBJ2-7; D is perhaps TRBD2 (6 bases). Trimming removed 4 bases at V and 2 bases at J, with 12 bases between. The CDR3 contains 14 residues. CDR1 is SGHVS and CDR2 is FNYEAQ in the germline V gene. The DNA for the CDR3 is TGTGCCAGCAGCTCCTGGGACTTCCCCTACGAGCAGTACTTC. It encodes CASSSWDFPYEQYF.

The gene calls are TRBV12-5 and TRBJ1-5; D call uncertain. The germline V and J ends were trimmed by 0 bases and 5 bases, with 14 bases remaining between them. Germline-derived CDR1 and CDR2 are LGHNT and FRNRAP. The CDR3 consists of 16 residues. The CDR3 sequence: CASGLVTGRFDQPQHF. DNA of the CDR3: TGTGCTAGTGGTTTGGTAACCGGGAGGTTCGATCAGCCCCAGCATTTT.

This chain links TRBV28 with TRBJ1-5, with a tentative D call TRBD1 (6 bases). Germline-derived CDR1 and CDR2 are MDHEN and SYDVKM. CDR3 length equals 16 residues. V shed 4 bases and J shed 3 bases, with 16 bases lying between them. The CDR3 sequence: CASSSTLDSNNQPQHF. The CDR3 bases are TGTGCCAGCAGTTCCACCTTGGACAGTAACAATCAGCCCCAGCATTTT.

This chain joins TRBV29-1 and TRBJ2-5; D ambiguous. The V and J ends lost 7 bases and 2 bases respectively, with 20 bases between them. Germline V gene data show CDR1 as SQVTM and CDR2 as ANQGSEA. This CDR3 is 15 amino acids long. The CDR3 is CSAAESLPPQETQYF. The CDR3 DNA reads as TGCAGCGCTGCCGAAAGTTTACCGCCTCAAGAGACCCAGTACTTC.

Only a few counts were recorded for this clonotype. The chain joins TRBV5-1 to TRBJ1-1; D is unresolved. V lost 2 bases and J 4 bases, leaving 9 bases between the germline ends. The CDR3 contains 13 residues. Germline CDR1 and CDR2: SGHRS and YFSETQ. The CDR3, as DNA: TGCGCCAGCAGCTTAGGACGGGTCACTGAAGCTTTCTTT. It encodes CASSLGRVTEAFF.

Many counts were recorded for this clonotype. The chain is built from TRBV7-2 and TRBJ1-3; D may be TRBD1 (6 bases). V was clipped by 5 bases and J by 3 bases, with 14 bases between them. The CDR3 has 15 residues. Germline assignment: CDR1 SGHTA and CDR2 FQGNSA. CDR3 nucleotide sequence: TGTGCCAGCAGCCTACAGGGAGAGTTTGGAAACACCATATATTTT. As protein: CASSLQGEFGNTIYF. Complete variable domain (other parts from reference TRBV7-2 and TRBJ1-3): GAGVSQSPSNKVTEKGKDVELRCDPISGHTALYWYRQSLGQGLEFLIYFQGNSAPDKSGLPSDRFSAERTGGSVSTLTIQRTQQEDSAVYLCASSLQGEFGNTIYFGEGSWLTVV.

There are many counts of this clonotype. The chain employs TRBV28 and TRBJ1-1; D call uncertain. The CDR3 is made up of 15 amino acids. Germline V gene sequence: CDR1 MDHEN, CDR2 SYDVKM. The V and J ends lost 5 bases and 1 base respectively, with 14 bases between them. For the CDR3, the DNA is TGTGCCAGCAGTCTTGAGGTGACACAGAACACTGAAGCTTTCTTT. As protein: CASSLEVTQNTEAFF.